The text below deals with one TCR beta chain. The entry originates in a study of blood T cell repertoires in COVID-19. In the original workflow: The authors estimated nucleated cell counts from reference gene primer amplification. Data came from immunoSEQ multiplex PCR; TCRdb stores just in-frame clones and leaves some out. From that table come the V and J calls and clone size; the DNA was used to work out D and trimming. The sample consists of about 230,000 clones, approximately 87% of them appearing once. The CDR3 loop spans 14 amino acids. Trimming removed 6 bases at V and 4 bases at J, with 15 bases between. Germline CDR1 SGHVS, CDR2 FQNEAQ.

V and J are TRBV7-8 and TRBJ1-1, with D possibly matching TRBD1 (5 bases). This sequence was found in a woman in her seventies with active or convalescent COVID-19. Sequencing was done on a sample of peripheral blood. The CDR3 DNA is TGTGCCAGCAGACGCGGGACCGCGGGCACTGAAGCTTTCTTT. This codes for CASRRGTAGTEAFF.